The source of this TCR beta chain is a study of blood T cell repertoires in COVID-19. About the study: Material from acute and convalescent COVID-19 was sourced from the United States, Italy and Spain.

The length of the CDR3 is 14 residues. Germline CDR1 is GTSNPN and CDR2 is SVGIG (reference sequence). V dropped 5 bases and J dropped 8 bases, with 16 bases sitting between them. Under the authors' procedure: Researchers report that nucleated cell counts were estimated from reference gene primer amplification. The assay was immunoSEQ multiplex PCR, and TCRdb's table has in-frame clones only and misses some. That table gives V, J and clone size, and the DNA gave D and trimming. The top ten clones hold 4% of a sample with more than 100,000 clones, approximately 81% of them seen once. The sample consisted of peripheral blood. The receptor was derived from a woman older than 75 with acute or convalescent COVID-19. This rearrangement joins TRBV30 to TRBJ1-6, with TRBD1 as a possible D gene (6 bases). The DNA for the CDR3 is TGTGCCTGGGACCATGCAGGGGCGGATTCACCCCTCCACTTT. Translating gives CAWDHAGADSPLHF.